The 31 T cell receptor beta chains in this list originate from one sample, sequenced in a study of a mutant IDH1 vaccine in newly diagnosed glioma. Time point: baseline, week 1 (first vaccination visit). As to treatment: pre-vaccination baseline after standard-of-care therapy. Data came from immunoSEQ multiplex PCR; TCRdb stores just in-frame clones and leaves some out. The data show about 46,000 clones, 65% to 80% seen once. Sequenced here: PBMCs, sampled from a glioma patient treated with radiotherapy, temozolomide or both. Receptors were obtained from a woman between 35 and 50 years old with glioma.

V and J are TRBV7-2 and TRBJ2-5, with D perhaps TRBD1 or TRBD2 (5 bases each). With 4 bases removed from V and 2 bases from J, the gap between germline ends came to 17 bases. From germline, CDR1 is SGHTA and CDR2 FQGNSA. The CDR3 covers 16 residues. CDR3 sequence (DNA): TGTGCCAGCAGCTCCCCTGGGGGTCACAGACAAGAGACCCAGTACTTC. Encoded protein: CASSSPGGHRQETQYF.

The rearrangement joins TRBV19 to TRBJ1-5; the D gene is possibly TRBD1 (5 bases). V lost 1 base to trimming and J lost 0 bases, with 16 bases between them. Germline CDR1 and CDR2: LNHDA and SQIVND (reference sequence). The CDR3 sequence is 18 residues long. This chain's CDR3 is CASSIGQGRRDSNQPQHF. The CDR3 DNA reads as TGTGCCAGTAGTATAGGCCAGGGACGCCGAGATAGCAATCAGCCCCAGCATTTT.

The rearrangement links TRBV7-2 to TRBJ2-2; D ambiguous. Germline V gives CDR1 SGHTA, CDR2 FQGNSA. The CDR3 runs 13 residues. V was clipped by 2 bases and J by 6 bases, with 7 bases between them. CDR3 sequence: CASSLIGPGELFF. The DNA for the CDR3 is TGTGCCAGCAGCTTAATAGGGCCCGGGGAGCTGTTTTTT.

The chain carries TRBV6-5 and TRBJ1-6; 8 positions agree with TRBD1. V lost 5 bases, J lost 6 bases, and 6 bases stayed unmatched. The V gene's germline CDR1 is MNHEY and CDR2 SVGAGI. The CDR3 loop spans 15 amino acids. The DNA for the CDR3 is TGTGCCAGCAGTCCTAGGACAGGGAGTAATTCACCCCTCCACTTT. Its protein product is CASSPRTGSNSPLHF.

The CDR3 region has the DNA TGTGCCAGCAGCTTGGTCCCGAGCTCTGGAAACACCATATATTTT. Its protein product is CASSLVPSSGNTIYF. The chain recombines TRBV5-6 with TRBJ1-3; D not resolved. Trimming removed 0 bases from V and 0 bases from J, with 7 bases in between. Germline values: CDR1 SGHDT, CDR2 YYEEEE. The CDR3 spans 15 residues.

The chain is built from TRBV6-6 and TRBJ2-7, with TRBD1 matching over 7 bases. The CDR3 covers 15 residues. CDR1 and CDR2 (germline): MNHNY, SVGAGI (reference sequence). Trimming took 0 bases from V and 2 from J; bases not matched to a gene: 4. The CDR3 protein is CASSYSEGAPYEQYF. CDR3 nucleotides: TGTGCCAGCAGTTACTCCGAGGGGGCGCCCTACGAGCAGTACTTC.

The chain links TRBV11-2 to TRBJ2-7, with D unclear. Trimming removed 0 bases at V and 4 bases at J, with 4 bases between. Germline loops: CDR1 SGHAT, CDR2 FQNNGV. There are 12 residues in the CDR3. CDR3: CASSLEGYEQYF. DNA for the CDR3: TGTGCCAGCAGCTTAGAGGGGTACGAGCAGTACTTC.

J is TRBJ2-5 and V is TRBV27, with D possibly TRBD2 on 5 matching bases. Germline V lookup: CDR1 MNHEY, CDR2 SMNVEV (reference sequence). Trimming removed 2 bases from V and 2 bases from J, with 12 bases in between. This CDR3 contains 15 residues. The CDR3: CASSLGLTSQETQYF. The DNA of the CDR3 is TGTGCCAGCAGTTTAGGACTTACATCTCAAGAGACCCAGTACTTC.

This chain links TRBV2 with TRBJ2-5; maybe TRBD1 (6 bases). The CDR3 consists of 12 residues. V was shortened by 8 bases and J by 2 bases, with 9 bases between the two germline ends. Germline V gene data show CDR1 as SNHLY and CDR2 as FYNNEI. The CDR3 DNA is TGTGCCAGCCCGAGGGGGCAAGAGACCCAGTACTTC. It is translated as CASPRGQETQYF.

V and J are TRBV6-6 and TRBJ2-2; D not resolved. With 0 bases removed from V and 8 bases from J, the gap between germline ends came to 7 bases. Germline V gives CDR1 MNHNY, CDR2 SVGAGI (reference sequence). The CDR3 has 13 residues. The CDR3 reads CASSYSPVGELFF. CDR3 bases: TGTGCCAGCAGTTACTCCCCCGTGGGGGAGCTGTTTTTT.

This CDR3 is CSVLPGGLTEAFF. Here the CDR3 DNA reads TGCAGCGTTCTACCAGGGGGCTTGACTGAAGCTTTCTTT. The rearrangement links TRBV29-1 to TRBJ1-1, with 8 bases aligning to TRBD1. J was trimmed by 5 bases and V by 5 bases; bases with no gene match: 7. The CDR3 length is 13 residues. In germline, CDR1 is SQVTM, CDR2 ANQGSEA.

This chain uses TRBV10-2 with TRBJ2-7; either TRBD1 or TRBD2 may fit D (5 bases each). The ends were cut back, 8 bases at V and 0 bases at J, with 14 bases in the middle. CDR3 length: 14 amino acids. In germline, CDR1 is WSHSY, CDR2 SAAADI. CDR3 region: CASGRDRDSYEQYF. The CDR3 region has the DNA TGCGCCAGCGGCCGGGACCGAGACTCCTACGAGCAGTACTTC.

The rearrangement uses TRBV6-4 and TRBJ1-1; D is unclear. The CDR3 runs 14 residues. The V and J ends lost 1 base and 4 bases respectively, with 10 bases between them. CDR1 and CDR2 (germline): MRHNA, SNTAGT. The CDR3 DNA is TGTGCCAGCAGTGACTTCCCGCTGTCCACTGAAGCTTTCTTT. As protein: CASSDFPLSTEAFF.

This chain links TRBV7-9 with TRBJ1-4; D is unresolved. The germline gives CDR1 SEHNR, CDR2 FQNEAQ (reference sequence). CDR3 length equals 12 residues. The V gene lost 0 bases and the J gene lost 7 bases, with 3 bases spanning the gap. DNA of the CDR3: TGTGCCAGCAGCTTAGCGAGTGAAAAACTGTTTTTT. Protein sequence: CASSLASEKLFF.

This chain links TRBV5-1 with TRBJ2-7; D uncertain. The germline V gene has CDR1 SGHRS and CDR2 YFSETQ. The CDR3 consists of 15 residues. V was clipped by 0 bases and J by 2 bases, with 12 bases between them. The CDR3 DNA is TGCGCCAGCAGCTTGGGGACCGCGAGGACCTACGAGCAGTACTTC. Translated, it gives CASSLGTARTYEQYF.

The J gene is TRBJ2-5, the V gene TRBV19; D unclear. The CDR3 loop spans 15 amino acids. V was pared by 5 bases and J by 3 bases, with 16 bases between. The germline gives CDR1 LNHDA, CDR2 SQIVND (reference sequence). The CDR3 region is CASSERRSEKETQYF. In DNA, the CDR3 is TGTGCCAGTAGTGAAAGGCGGTCCGAGAAAGAGACCCAGTACTTC.

The chain links TRBV6-4 to TRBJ2-3; 8 nucleotides match TRBD2. V was pared by 8 bases and J by 3 bases, with 10 bases of the junction left unmatched. There are 15 residues in the CDR3. The V gene's germline CDR1 is MRHNA and CDR2 SNTAGT. CDR3 in amino acids: CASSEGGGPTDTQYF. In DNA form, the CDR3 reads TGTGCCAGCTCTGAAGGCGGGGGGCCGACAGATACGCAGTATTTT.

This clone showed up just a few times. The V call is TRBV5-4, the J call TRBJ2-5; D is unclear. The CDR3 is made up of 13 amino acids. The ends were cut back, 1 base at V and 4 bases at J, with 8 bases in the middle. The germline V gene has CDR1 SGHNT and CDR2 YYREEE (reference sequence). CDR3 DNA: TGTGCCAGCAGCTTGCCCCATGGAGAGACCCAGTACTTC. Protein product: CASSLPHGETQYF.

This clone occurred a few times. The rearrangement joins TRBV29-1 to TRBJ1-4; D call uncertain. Per the germline V gene, CDR1 is SQVTM and CDR2 is ANQGSEA. The CDR3 runs 12 residues. V was cut by 5 bases and J by 8 bases, with 12 bases left in between. The CDR3: CSVMDGREKLFF. The CDR3 DNA reads as TGCAGCGTTATGGACGGGAGGGAAAAACTGTTTTTT.

Turning to this clone: The same CDR3 can be traced to other DNA sequences in this sample. V usage is TRBV30 and J usage is TRBJ1-3; 7 bases are shared with TRBD1. With 3 bases clipped from V and 1 base from J, the junction kept 6 bases outside the gene matches. The CDR3 has 15 residues. Germline V lookup: CDR1 GTSNPN, CDR2 SVGIG (reference sequence). The CDR3: CAWSRDSGSGNTIYF. The CDR3 coding sequence is TGTGCCTGGAGCCGGGACAGTGGTTCTGGAAACACCATATATTTT.

This chain connects TRBV2 to TRBJ1-2, with a possible D match to TRBD1 (6 bases). Germline V lookup: CDR1 SNHLY, CDR2 FYNNEI. The CDR3 length is 14 residues. With 10 bases removed from V and 7 bases from J, the gap between germline ends came to 22 bases. The CDR3 DNA reads TGTGCCACCTCAGCAAGCCCTACCAGGGGTGGCTACACCTTC. Translating it yields CATSASPTRGGYTF.

CDR3 amino acids: CATSGGYTDTQYF. The CDR3 DNA sequence: TGTGCCACTAGCGGGGGGTACACAGATACGCAGTATTTT. The rearrangement joins TRBV27 to TRBJ2-3, with TRBD2 matching over 11 bases. Per germline, CDR1 MNHEY and CDR2 SMNVEV (reference sequence). CDR3 length: 13 residues. After removal of 10 bases from V and 2 bases from J, the junction contained 2 bases not matched to a gene.

This CDR3 is CASRRPDSYEQYF. DNA of the CDR3: TGTGCCAGCAGACGCCCGGACTCCTACGAGCAGTACTTC. The chain is built from TRBV6-5 and TRBJ2-7; D gene uncertain. V gave up 6 bases and J gave up 0 bases, with 9 bases separating them. Germline V gene sequence: CDR1 MNHEY, CDR2 SVGAGI. CDR3 size: 13 residues.

This clone was seen just once. The rearrangement links TRBV10-3 to TRBJ2-3; 9 bases fit TRBD1. V gave up 5 bases and J gave up 2 bases; unmatched junction bases: 8. The CDR3 is made up of 16 amino acids. Per germline, CDR1 ENHRY and CDR2 SYGVKD. The CDR3, as DNA: TGTGCCATCAGTCCCCCGGGACAGGGCCACACAGATACGCAGTATTTT. Translating it yields CAISPPGQGHTDTQYF.

The rearrangement uses TRBV18 and TRBJ2-2, with 8 bases matching TRBD2. Trimming at V came to 1 base and at J to 5 bases, leaving 0 bases not matched to a gene. Germline V CDR1 and CDR2: KGHSH, LQKENI. The CDR3 covers 14 residues. DNA for the CDR3: TGTGCCAGCTCACCACTAGCGGGGACCGGGGAGCTGTTTTTT. Its protein is CASSPLAGTGELFF.

This clone occurred once. The V call is TRBV6-5, the J call TRBJ2-2, with a weak D call TRBD2 (7 bases). The CDR3 contains 15 residues. V was shortened by 6 bases and J by 3 bases, with 14 bases between the two germline ends. Germline CDR1 reads MNHEY; CDR2 reads SVGAGI. CDR3 protein: CASRFRGGDTGELFF. CDR3 nucleotide sequence: TGTGCCAGCAGGTTCAGGGGAGGGGACACCGGGGAGCTGTTTTTT.

The chain uses TRBV5-8 and TRBJ2-5; weak D call: TRBD1 (6 bases). Trimming left V 1 base short and J 4 bases short, with 17 bases between. Per the germline V gene, CDR1 is SGHTS and CDR2 is YDEGEE. The CDR3 has 16 residues. The DNA of the CDR3 is TGTGCCAGCAGCTTGCGGTTCAGGGGCTACAGAGAGACCCAGTACTTC. This sequence encodes CASSLRFRGYRETQYF.

The chain is built from TRBV5-1 and TRBJ1-6; TRBD1 might be the D (5 bases). CDR1 and CDR2 from the germline V gene are SGHRS and YFSETQ. This CDR3 is built from 17 residues. Trimming took off 4 bases at V and 8 bases at J, with 22 bases between the two ends. CDR3 sequence reads: CASSRLSGDPIDSPLHF. CDR3 bases: TGCGCCAGCAGCCGTCTGTCGGGGGACCCGATAGATTCACCCCTCCACTTT.

The rearrangement uses TRBV7-2 and TRBJ2-7; TRBD1 is a possible D gene (7 bases). Germline loops: CDR1 SGHTA, CDR2 FQGNSA. Trimming removed 4 bases at V and 9 bases at J, with 22 bases between. The CDR3 loop spans 15 amino acids. The DNA of the CDR3 is TGTGCCAGCAGCTATCAGACAGGGAGGAATTATGGGCAGTACTTC. Its translation: CASSYQTGRNYGQYF. Using reference TRBV7-2 and TRBJ2-7 for the parts outside the CDR3, the full variable domain is GAGVSQSPSNKVTEKGKDVELRCDPISGHTALYWYRQSLGQGLEFLIYFQGNSAPDKSGLPSDRFSAERTGGSVSTLTIQRTQQEDSAVYLCASSYQTGRNYGQYFGPGTRLTVT.

V gene TRBV5-1 combines with J gene TRBJ1-1, with a possible D match to TRBD1 (6 bases). The CDR3 consists of 15 residues. The V end lost 4 bases, the J end lost 1 base, and 14 bases lay between the germline ends. CDR1 SGHRS and CDR2 YFSETQ come from the germline V gene. CDR3 loop: CASSAAGARNTEAFF. The CDR3 bases are TGCGCCAGCAGCGCAGCGGGGGCGAGGAACACTGAAGCTTTCTTT.

The chain uses TRBV7-9 and TRBJ2-7; 8 nucleotides match TRBD2. The CDR3 contains 14 residues. Germline CDR1 and CDR2: SEHNR and FQNEAQ (reference sequence). With 7 bases clipped from V and 1 base from J, the junction kept 6 bases outside the gene matches. DNA for the CDR3: TGTGCCAGCACCCGGGGGGGATCGTCCTACGAGCAGTACTTC. Its protein is CASTRGGSSYEQYF.